The 15 T cell receptor beta chains below were found in one sample sequenced in a study of T-cell memory formation after mild COVID-19. TCRdb re-analysed the 5' RACE reads in MiXCR, keeping a single row per CDR3 protein. The sample shows over 300,000 distinct CDR3 sequences, roughly 19% of them seen only once. The material sequenced was PBMCs or a T cell subset sorted from them (not recorded which). These TCRs come from a man younger than 30 who had mild COVID-19 (a few samples of this study predate the infection). Cell type and time point are not known.

The V call is TRBV7-9, the J call TRBJ2-5, with D maybe TRBD2 (6 bases). This CDR3 is built from 13 residues. Germline CDR1 and CDR2: SEHNR and FQNEAQ (reference sequence). Trimming shortened V by 8 bases and J by 5 bases, and 15 bases separated the two germline ends. The CDR3 DNA sequence: TGTGCCAGCGGGACCGGGGGTTCGGAGACCCAGTACTTC. Translation: CASGTGGSETQYF. The variable domain in full, with the rest retrieved from reference TRBV7-9 and TRBJ2-5, is DTGVSQNPRHKITKRGQNVTFRCDPISEHNRLYWYRQTLGQGPEFLTYFQNEAQLEKSRLLSDRFSAERPKGSFSTLEIQRTEQGDSAMYLCASGTGGSETQYFGPGTRLLVL.

The V gene is TRBV7-2, the J gene TRBJ1-5; TRBD1 agrees at 9 bases. The CDR3 sequence is 15 residues long. CDR1 and CDR2 from the germline V gene are SGHTA and FQGNSA. J was trimmed by 5 bases and V by 5 bases; bases with no gene match: 7. The CDR3, as DNA: TGTGCCAGCAGCCCACGACAGGGGGTCCATCAGCCCCAGCATTTT. Its translation is CASSPRQGVHQPQHF.

In its sample, this clonotype was seen a few times. This chain joins TRBV29-1 and TRBJ2-5, with 10 bases fitting TRBD1. The germline V gene encodes CDR1 SQVTM and CDR2 ANQGSEA. This CDR3 has 13 amino acids. With 5 bases clipped from V and 3 bases from J, the junction kept 3 bases outside the gene matches. The CDR3 nucleotides read TGCAGCGTTCTTGGGACAGGGGAAGAGACCCAGTACTTC. Encoded protein: CSVLGTGEETQYF.

This sequence joins TRBV18 and TRBJ2-2; no reliable D call. The germline V gene encodes CDR1 KGHSH and CDR2 LQKENI. Trimming removed 2 bases from V and 2 bases from J, with 9 bases in between. CDR3 length: 15 amino acids. CDR3 nucleotide sequence: TGTGCCAGCTCACCAAACAGCTTAAACACCGGGGAGCTGTTTTTT. Its protein product is CASSPNSLNTGELFF.

This rearrangement joins TRBV14 to TRBJ1-1; no firm D call. Deletions cut 5 bases from V and 11 bases from J, with 12 bases between. Germline V gene data show CDR1 as SGHDN and CDR2 as FVKESK. This CDR3 is built from 11 residues. CDR3 DNA: TGTGCCAGCAGCTACCGGGCAGTCGCTTTCTTT. It translates to CASSYRAVAFF.

This clonotype was seen only a few times. The rearrangement joins TRBV28 to TRBJ2-3; no definite D call. CDR3 length: 12 amino acids. Germline loops: CDR1 MDHEN, CDR2 SYDVKM. The V end lost 1 base, the J end lost 11 bases, and 10 bases lay between the germline ends. DNA of the CDR3: TGTGCCAGCAGTTTATTCGGAATCGGGCAGTATTTT. Residues: CASSLFGIGQYF.

In its sample, this clonotype was seen a few times. V and J are TRBV7-9 and TRBJ1-5; D remains ambiguous. The CDR3 is 12 residues long. V gave up 5 bases and J gave up 9 bases, with 11 bases separating them. CDR1 SEHNR and CDR2 FQNEAQ come from the germline V gene (reference sequence). DNA of the CDR3: TGTGCCAGCAGCCGCTCCAGTGCGCCCCAGCATTTT. This codes for CASSRSSAPQHF.

The chain links TRBV18 to TRBJ1-1; the D is unclear. Germline values: CDR1 KGHSH, CDR2 LQKENI. The V end lost 6 bases, the J end lost 5 bases, and 16 bases lay between the germline ends. This CDR3 spans 14 amino acids. CDR3 bases: TGTGCCAGCTCCCTTCAAGGGATTGCTACTGAAGCTTTCTTT. Translation: CASSLQGIATEAFF.

There are many counts of this clonotype. V gene TRBV3-1 combines with J gene TRBJ2-2, with D perhaps TRBD2 (5 bases). Trimming left V 0 bases short and J 6 bases short, with 14 bases between. Germline V gene lookup returns CDR1 LGHDT and CDR2 YNNKEL (reference sequence). The CDR3 contains 16 residues. The CDR3 DNA follows: TGTGCCAGCAGCCAAGAAAGTTCGGGGTATGCCGGGGAGCTGTTTTTT. It encodes CASSQESSGYAGELFF.

This clonotype was seen more than once but under ten times. The rearrangement uses TRBV11-3 and TRBJ2-7; TRBD2 matches 9 bases. This CDR3 has 16 residues. V was clipped by 11 bases and J by 0 bases; unmatched bases: 14. The germline V gene has CDR1 SGHNT and CDR2 YENEEA. Here the CDR3 reads CACRLETSGSSYEQYF. In nucleotides, the CDR3 is TGTGCCTGCCGATTAGAGACTAGCGGCAGCTCCTACGAGCAGTACTTC.

J is TRBJ1-1 and V is TRBV7-6; D is unresolved. CDR3 length: 14 residues. V was clipped by 5 bases and J by 7 bases, with 17 bases between them. From germline, CDR1 is SGHVS and CDR2 FNYEAQ. The CDR3 loop is CASSPRGRSHEAFF. The CDR3 nucleotides read TGTGCCAGCAGCCCCCGCGGGAGGTCCCATGAAGCTTTCTTT.

The V call is TRBV5-1, the J call TRBJ1-1, with 10 bases lining up with TRBD1. The CDR3 is made up of 15 amino acids. The ends lost 1 base at V and 5 bases at J; junction bases unmatched: 5. CDR1 and CDR2 from the germline V gene are SGHRS and YFSETQ. The CDR3 bases are TGCGCCAGCAGCTTGTCCGGGACAGGGGTAACTGAAGCTTTCTTT. Translating gives CASSLSGTGVTEAFF. Filled out from reference TRBV5-1 and TRBJ1-1, the complete variable domain reads KAGVTQTPRYLIKTRGQQVTLSCSPISGHRSVSWYQQTPGQGLQFLFEYFSETQRNKGNFPGRFSGRQFSNSRSEMNVSTLELGDSALYLCASSLSGTGVTEAFFGQGTRLTVV.

The chain recombines TRBV5-5 with TRBJ2-7; no clear D gene. V was clipped by 4 bases and J by 4 bases, with 15 bases between them. CDR3 length equals 14 residues. CDR1 is SGHKS, CDR2 YYEKEE, per germline (reference sequence). Here the CDR3 DNA reads TGTGCCAGCAGCCAGGATGCCCCTCGGTACGAGCAGTACGTC. Its protein is CASSQDAPRYEQYV.

V is TRBV4-1 and J is TRBJ1-6, with 7 bases aligning to TRBD1. CDR1 MGHRA and CDR2 YSYEKL come from the germline V gene. V lost 2 bases, J lost 5 bases, and 3 bases stayed unmatched. There are 15 residues in the CDR3. The CDR3 sequence: CASSQWDSDNSPLHF. The CDR3 region has the DNA TGCGCCAGCAGCCAATGGGACAGTGATAATTCACCCCTCCACTTT.

This clonotype has just a few counts. The chain's CDR3 is CASSLVAGGYTF. CDR3 DNA: TGCGCCAGCAGCTTAGTCGCGGGCGGCTACACCTTC. The genes are TRBV5-1 and TRBJ1-2; D call uncertain. Germline values: CDR1 SGHRS, CDR2 YFSETQ. Trimming shortened V by 2 bases and J by 8 bases, and 10 bases separated the two germline ends. The CDR3 sequence is 12 residues long.